One sample yielded the 5 T cell receptor beta chains listed below, sequenced in a study of T cells in women clearing cervical HPV infection. Generated by immunoSEQ multiplex PCR, the TCRdb table keeps only in-frame clones and is missing some. This listing includes about 45,000 clones. Sequencing was performed on blood buffy coat. The source of these receptors is a woman aged 18-69 years with a cervical HPV16 infection that either progressed to CIN3+ or cleared (not recorded which).

Comments on this clone: The observed sequence ends 3 residues before the CDR3 terminus, with the missing tail filled in from the germline J gene. J is TRBJ2-3 and V is TRBV29-1; 11 nucleotides line up with TRBD1. V was pared by 7 bases and J by 2 bases, with 8 bases of the junction left unmatched. The length of the CDR3 is 15 residues. Germline V gene lookup returns CDR1 SQVTM and CDR2 ANQGSEA. The CDR3 sequence: CSGTGGKGFTDTQYF. Incomplete CDR3 DNA: TGCAGCGGGACAGGGGGCAAGGGGTTCACAGATACG.

Concerning this clone itself: The read halts 3 residues ahead of the CDR3 end, with the missing end drawn from the germline J gene. The chain combines TRBV13 with TRBJ1-2; D is undetermined. Germline V gives CDR1 PRHDT, CDR2 FYEKMQ (reference sequence). The CDR3 sequence is 16 residues long. The germline V and J ends were trimmed by 5 bases and 3 bases, with 19 bases remaining between them. CDR3 sequence reads: CASSLGIRTLDYGYTF. Partial CDR3 DNA: TGTGCCAGCAGCCTGGGGATTCGGACTTTGGACTATGGC.

Details on this clone: Coverage ceases 3 residues before the CDR3 finishes, and the germline J gene fills in the end. The gene calls are TRBV2 and TRBJ2-6, with no clear D. The CDR3 consists of 13 residues. The germline V gene has CDR1 SNHLY and CDR2 FYNNEI. The germline V and J ends were trimmed by 5 bases and 0 bases, with 2 bases remaining between them. The CDR3 here is CASSRSGANVLTF. CDR3 DNA (partial): TGTGCCAGCAGTCGCTCTGGGGCCAACGTC. The entire variable domain, with the rest obtained from reference TRBV2 and TRBJ2-6, is as follows: EPEVTQTPSHQVTQMGQEVILRCVPISNHLYFYWYRQILGQKVEFLVSFYNNEISEKSEIFDDQFSVERPDGSNFTLKIRSTKLEDSAMYFCASSRSGANVLTFGAGSRLTVL.

In regard to this clone: Read sequence stops 3 residues before the CDR3 end, and the germline J gene provides the missing end. The J gene is TRBJ2-5, the V gene TRBV6-1; 10 nucleotides align to TRBD2. V dropped 3 bases and J dropped 7; count of bases not matched to a gene: 11. The germline gives CDR1 MNHNS, CDR2 SASEGT. The CDR3 has 16 residues. The covered CDR3 bases are TGTGCCAGCAGTGAGCTCAGCGGGGGGGCCGGTGGGACC. As protein: CASSELSGGAGGT. Given in full, the CDR3 is CASSELSGGAGGTQYF.

As regards this clone: Read data end 3 residues before the CDR3 end; the end is taken from the germline J gene. V and J are TRBV7-2 and TRBJ2-5; D uncertain. The CDR3 extends over 13 amino acids. Germline assignment: CDR1 SGHTA and CDR2 FQGNSA. Trimming cost V 5 bases and J 2 bases, with 9 bases left between them. The CDR3 here is CASSPLRQETQYF. The covered CDR3 bases are TGTGCCAGCAGCCCCCTGCGGCAAGAGACC.